This T cell receptor beta chain was retrieved from a study of T cell changes during pregnancy in multiple sclerosis. Per the germline V gene, CDR1 is SEHNR and CDR2 is FQNEAQ (reference sequence). Germline trimming cut 4 bases from V and 7 bases from J; bases unmatched to any gene: 6. The CDR3 consists of 15 residues. The protocol was immunoSEQ multiplex PCR, while the TCRdb copy is restricted to in-frame clones and leaves out a portion. The data contain around 100,000 clones, 80% to 95% of them singletons. This clonotype was sampled from a female donor with multiple sclerosis, enrolled in a pregnancy study. The sequenced sample was peripheral blood, obtained in the third trimester of pregnancy. This rearrangement joins TRBV7-9 to TRBJ2-7; the match to TRBD2 covers 14 bases. CDR3 sequence reads: CASSSGTSGGPEQYF. The CDR3 region has the DNA TGTGCCAGCAGCTCCGGGACTAGCGGGGGACCAGAGCAGTACTTC.